The rows below give T cell receptor beta chains drawn from one sample of a study of blood T cells in healthy people across ages. TCRdb reprocessed the 5' RACE reads with MiXCR, giving one entry per CDR3 protein. The sample lists about 800,000 distinct CDR3 sequences, roughly 25% occurring once. The sample was also linked to a second study, of T cells of mothers and their children.

Sequencing input: blood. The receptors here all came from a boy between 10 and 17 years old in good health. CDR3s include the opening cysteine and the closing phenylalanine or tryptophan. The order of the fields is V gene, CDR3 length, D gene, clone size, J gene, CDR3 DNA, CDR3 protein. The D gene is left open where the match is weak. The listing skips clone size in some rows; elsewhere it reads once, few, many or a size class.

V: TRBV29-1; length: 13; D: .; size: few; J: TRBJ2-7; DNA: TGCAGCGTTGCCGAACAGGGTATGGGCGAGCAGTACTTC; CDR3: CSVAEQGMGEQYF
V: TRBV29-1; length: 11; D: .; size: .; J: TRBJ2-7; DNA: TGCAGCGTTGAAGAGGGGGGCGAGCAGTACTTC; CDR3: CSVEEGGEQYF
V: TRBV2; length: 13; D: .; size: .; J: TRBJ1-1; DNA: TGTGCCAGCAGGCCATCAGGGGACACTGAAGCTTTCTTT; CDR3: CASRPSGDTEAFF
V: TRBV29-1; length: 15; D: .; size: few; J: TRBJ2-5; DNA: TGCAGCGTTGAAGATCTGGGGGAGATCTTTGAGACCCAGTACTTC; CDR3: CSVEDLGEIFETQYF
V: TRBV3-1; length: 14; D: TRBD1; size: few; J: TRBJ2-5; DNA: TGTGCCAGCAGCCGGGACAGGCGATTGGAGACCCAGTACTTC; CDR3: CASSRDRRLETQYF
V: TRBV15; length: 14; D: TRBD2; size: .; J: TRBJ2-1; DNA: TGTGCCACCATGCGAGCGGGAGGGCCCAATGAGCAGTTCTTC; CDR3: CATMRAGGPNEQFF
V: TRBV7-2; length: 15; D: TRBD2; size: .; J: TRBJ2-1; DNA: TGTGCCAGCAGCGCGACTAGCGGGGGGCCGAATGAGCAGTTCTTC; CDR3: CASSATSGGPNEQFF
V: TRBV6-2/TRBV6-3; length: 12; D: .; size: .; J: TRBJ1-1; DNA: TGTGCCAGCAAATCAGCGAACACTGAAGCTTTCTTT; CDR3: CASKSANTEAFF
V: TRBV2; length: 14; D: .; size: .; J: TRBJ2-2; DNA: TGTGCCAGCAACCAGGGACAGAACACCGGGGAGCTGTTTTTT; CDR3: CASNQGQNTGELFF
V: TRBV28; length: 14; D: .; size: once; J: TRBJ2-5; DNA: TGTGCCAGCAGCACTCGGGCCACTGAGGAGACCCAGTACTTC; CDR3: CASSTRATEETQYF
V: TRBV20-1; length: 12; D: .; size: .; J: TRBJ1-4; DNA: TGCAGTGCTGTTCCAGGAAATGAAAAACTGTTTTTT; CDR3: CSAVPGNEKLFF
V: TRBV5-1; length: 16; D: .; size: .; J: TRBJ2-2; DNA: TGCGCCAGCAGCTTGGTAGCCACCTTTGAAAGCGGGGAGCTGTTTTTT; CDR3: CASSLVATFESGELFF
V: TRBV12-3/TRBV12-4; length: 13; D: .; size: .; J: TRBJ2-1; DNA: TGTGCCAGCAGACCACAGGGCTACAATGAGCAGTTCTTC; CDR3: CASRPQGYNEQFF
V: TRBV4-1; length: 14; D: .; size: .; J: TRBJ1-1; DNA: TGCGCCAGCAGCCAAGATCCCGGAATCACTGAAGCTTTCTTT; CDR3: CASSQDPGITEAFF
V: TRBV25-1; length: 15; D: .; size: few; J: TRBJ2-1; DNA: TGTGCCTCCGCTCCCATTCCGGTATCATACAATGAGCAGTTCTTC; CDR3: CASAPIPVSYNEQFF
V: TRBV5-1; length: 18; D: TRBD2; size: .; J: TRBJ2-3; DNA: TGCGCCAGCAGACAGGTCTGGAGGCGGGGGGGCAAGACAGATACGCAGTATTTT; CDR3: CASRQVWRRGGKTDTQYF
V: TRBV7-2; length: 15; D: TRBD1; size: .; J: TRBJ2-1; DNA: TGTGCCAGCAGCTCAGGGACAGGGCACTACAATGAGCAGTTCTTC; CDR3: CASSSGTGHYNEQFF
V: TRBV28; length: 16; D: .; size: .; J: TRBJ1-4; DNA: TGTGCCAGCAGCCTAAACCGGGGGGTCCCCAATGAAAAACTGTTTTTT; CDR3: CASSLNRGVPNEKLFF
V: TRBV11-2; length: 14; D: .; size: .; J: TRBJ2-5; DNA: TGTGCCAGCAGCTTAAGTCCGGAGGAAGAGACCCAGTACTTC; CDR3: CASSLSPEEETQYF
V: TRBV6-1; length: 18; D: .; size: .; J: TRBJ1-4; DNA: TGTGCCAGCAGCGACCCTTTTGTGGGCGGCGGGACTAATGAAAAACTGTTTTTT; CDR3: CASSDPFVGGGTNEKLFF
V: TRBV7-3; length: 15; D: .; size: few; J: TRBJ2-5; DNA: TGTGCCAGCAGCTTGGGGGCGAGGGGGATGGAGACCCAGTACTTC; CDR3: CASSLGARGMETQYF
V: TRBV3-1; length: 15; D: .; size: .; J: TRBJ2-1; DNA: TGTGCCAGCAGCCCCGAGCTAGTTCGCTACAATGAGCAGTTCTTC; CDR3: CASSPELVRYNEQFF
V: TRBV28; length: 13; D: .; size: .; J: TRBJ2-4; DNA: TGTGCCAGCAGTTTTACGGCAGCAATCATTCAGTACTTC; CDR3: CASSFTAAIIQYF
V: TRBV11-3; length: 13; D: TRBD1; size: .; J: TRBJ1-1; DNA: TGTGCCAGCAGCTTAAGCCACAGGGGTGAAGCTTTCTTT; CDR3: CASSLSHRGEAFF
V: TRBV29-1; length: 11; D: .; size: .; J: TRBJ2-5; DNA: TGCAGCGTTGGGGGGCAAGAGACCCAGTACTTC; CDR3: CSVGGQETQYF
V: TRBV4-3; length: 15; D: .; size: .; J: TRBJ1-1; DNA: TGCGCCAGCAGCCCTACCTCCTCCCTCGGGGATGAAGCTTTCTTT; CDR3: CASSPTSSLGDEAFF
V: TRBV7-9; length: 15; D: TRBD1; size: .; J: TRBJ2-7; DNA: TGTGCCAGCAGCATCTGGGACAGGGGGGGATACGAGCAGTACTTC; CDR3: CASSIWDRGGYEQYF
V: TRBV7-9; length: 17; D: .; size: .; J: TRBJ2-1; DNA: TGTGCCAGCAGCTTAGGGTCCGGGACTGGGGGTACAGATGAGCAGTTCTTC; CDR3: CASSLGSGTGGTDEQFF
V: TRBV7-9; length: 16; D: .; size: .; J: TRBJ1-5; DNA: TGTGCCAGCAGCTTAGGAGGACCAAGGAGCAATCAGCCCCAGCATTTT; CDR3: CASSLGGPRSNQPQHF
V: TRBV27; length: 14; D: TRBD1; size: few; J: TRBJ1-5; DNA: TGTGCCAGCAGTTTTGAGGGGGCGAGTCAGCCCCAGCATTTT; CDR3: CASSFEGASQPQHF
V: TRBV7-9; length: 16; D: .; size: .; J: TRBJ2-1; DNA: TGTGCCAGCAGTAAATCCGAGGGGGGGGGCCGTAATGAGCAGTTCTTC; CDR3: CASSKSEGGGRNEQFF
V: TRBV20-1; length: 13; D: .; size: .; J: TRBJ1-2; DNA: TGCAGTGACTCGGACAGCCTCAACTATGGCTACACCTTC; CDR3: CSDSDSLNYGYTF
V: TRBV5-1; length: 13; D: .; size: .; J: TRBJ1-2; DNA: TGCGCCAGCAGCAGAAGCTCGGGGGATGGCTACACCTTC; CDR3: CASSRSSGDGYTF
V: TRBV5-4; length: 15; D: TRBD2; size: few; J: TRBJ2-3; DNA: TGTGCCAGCAGCTTCGGCGGGGGGGACACAGATACGCAGTATTTT; CDR3: CASSFGGGDTDTQYF
V: TRBV4-3; length: 17; D: .; size: few; J: TRBJ1-3; DNA: TGCGCCAGCAGCCAAGGAGCACAGCCGAACAGTGGAAACACCATATATTTT; CDR3: CASSQGAQPNSGNTIYF
V: TRBV12-3/TRBV12-4; length: 15; D: .; size: .; J: TRBJ2-5; DNA: TGTGCCAGCAGTTTATCCGGGCCGATCCAAGAGACCCAGTACTTC; CDR3: CASSLSGPIQETQYF
V: TRBV10-3; length: 13; D: .; size: few; J: TRBJ2-7; DNA: TGTGCCATCAGTGCGGACTATCAATACGAGCAGTACTTC; CDR3: CAISADYQYEQYF
V: TRBV15; length: 18; D: TRBD1; size: .; J: TRBJ1-4; DNA: TGTGCCACCAGCAGCGGGGGCTCAAAGGGGGCGCGAGGCGAAAAACTGTTTTTT; CDR3: CATSSGGSKGARGEKLFF
V: TRBV7-8; length: 15; D: .; size: .; J: TRBJ1-4; DNA: TGTGCCAGCAGCTTAGGGGAGGGGATTTGGGAAAAACTGTTTTTT; CDR3: CASSLGEGIWEKLFF
V: TRBV11-2; length: 13; D: .; size: few; J: TRBJ1-4; DNA: TGTGCCAGCAGCTTAGCTGGGGAAAGGGAACTGTTTTTT; CDR3: CASSLAGERELFF
V: TRBV7-3; length: 15; D: TRBD2; size: many; J: TRBJ2-7; DNA: TGTGCCAGCAGCTTCGGGACTAGCGAGAGCTACGAGCAGTACTTC; CDR3: CASSFGTSESYEQYF
V: TRBV20-1; length: 13; D: .; size: few; J: TRBJ2-7; DNA: TGCAGTGCTGACGGTGGGGGTTCCTACGAGCAGTACTTC; CDR3: CSADGGGSYEQYF
V: TRBV4-1; length: 14; D: .; size: .; J: TRBJ2-3; DNA: TGCGCCAGCAGCCCGCGCACGCAGTTTGATACGCAGTATTTT; CDR3: CASSPRTQFDTQYF
V: TRBV5-1; length: 15; D: TRBD1; size: .; J: TRBJ1-1; DNA: TGCGCCGGCAGCGCCGGACAGGGGGAGGCAACTGAAGCTTTCTTT; CDR3: CAGSAGQGEATEAFF
V: TRBV29-1; length: 13; D: .; size: many; J: TRBJ2-5; DNA: TGCAGCGTTGAAGCACCCAACCTCCTTACCCAGTACTTC; CDR3: CSVEAPNLLTQYF
V: TRBV6-5; length: 15; D: .; size: few; J: TRBJ2-5; DNA: TGTGCCAGCAGTCCGGGACTTACTAAAGAGGAGACCCAGTACTTC; CDR3: CASSPGLTKEETQYF
V: TRBV6-5; length: 15; D: .; size: .; J: TRBJ2-7; DNA: TGTGCCAGCAGTCGGGGCGCGGAGGGGTTATACGAGCAGTACTTC; CDR3: CASSRGAEGLYEQYF
V: TRBV20-1; length: 14; D: TRBD2; size: once; J: TRBJ2-5; DNA: TGCAGTGCTCGGACTAGCGGCGGCCGAGAGACCCAGTACTTC; CDR3: CSARTSGGRETQYF
V: TRBV27; length: 13; D: .; size: few; J: TRBJ1-1; DNA: TGTGCCAGCAGTGTAGGGGGTTTGGCTGAAGCTTTCTTT; CDR3: CASSVGGLAEAFF